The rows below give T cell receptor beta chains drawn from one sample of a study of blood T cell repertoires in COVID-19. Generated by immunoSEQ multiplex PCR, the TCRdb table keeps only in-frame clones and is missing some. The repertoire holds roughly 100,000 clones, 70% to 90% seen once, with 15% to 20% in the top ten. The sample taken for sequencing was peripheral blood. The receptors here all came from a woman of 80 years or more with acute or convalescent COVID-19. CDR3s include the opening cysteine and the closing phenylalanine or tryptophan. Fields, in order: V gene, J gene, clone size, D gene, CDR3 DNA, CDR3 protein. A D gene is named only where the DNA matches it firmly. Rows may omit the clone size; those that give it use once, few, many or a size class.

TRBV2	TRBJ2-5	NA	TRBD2	TGTGCCAGTAGCGGGGCCAGACAGACCCAGTACTTC	CASSGARQTQYF
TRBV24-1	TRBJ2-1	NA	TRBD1	TGTGCCACCAGTGATCCCGGGACAGGCCCCCACAATGAGCAGTTCTTC	CATSDPGTGPHNEQFF
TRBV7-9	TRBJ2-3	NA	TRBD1	TGTGCCAGCAGCCCGGGACAGGGCACAGATACGCAGTATTTT	CASSPGQGTDTQYF
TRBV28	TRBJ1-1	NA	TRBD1	TGTGCCAGCAGTTGGGACAGGGAAGGCACTGAAGCTTTCTTT	CASSWDREGTEAFF
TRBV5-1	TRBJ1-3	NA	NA	TGCGCCAGCAGCTTGGCAGGGGTGCCTGGAAACACCATATATTTT	CASSLAGVPGNTIYF
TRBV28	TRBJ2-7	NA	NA	TGTGCCAGCAACCAGGCAGGGTCGGGCTCCTACGAGCAGTACTTC	CASNQAGSGSYEQYF
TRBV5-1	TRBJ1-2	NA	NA	TGCGCCAGCAGCTTGAGTGCAGGGGATAACTATGGCTACACCTTC	CASSLSAGDNYGYTF
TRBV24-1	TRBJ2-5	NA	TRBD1	TGTGCCACCAGTGAACCGGGACAGGGGGAGGCCCAGTACTTC	CATSEPGQGEAQYF
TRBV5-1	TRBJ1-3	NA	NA	TGCGCCAGCAGAACTGGATCCGGAGCATCTGGAAACACCATATATTTT	CASRTGSGASGNTIYF
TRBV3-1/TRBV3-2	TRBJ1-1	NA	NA	TGTGCCAGCAGCATACACCGGGGAAACACTGAAGCTTTCTTT	CASSIHRGNTEAFF
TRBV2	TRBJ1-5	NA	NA	TGTGCCAGCAGGGAGGACAGCCGGAATCAGCCCCAGCATTTT	CASREDSRNQPQHF
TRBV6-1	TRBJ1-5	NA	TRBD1	TGTGCCAGCAGTGAAGTCGGCAGGGGGCCCAGTTCGAGGCAGCCCCAGCATTTT	CASSEVGRGPSSRQPQHF
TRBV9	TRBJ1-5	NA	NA	TGTGCCAGCAGCGTAACGGGGAATGGGGATCAGCCCCAGCATTTT	CASSVTGNGDQPQHF
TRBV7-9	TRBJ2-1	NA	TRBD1	TGTGCCAGCAGCCCAAGACAGGGCTACAATGAGCAGTTCTTC	CASSPRQGYNEQFF
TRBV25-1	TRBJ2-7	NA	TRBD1	TGTGCCAGCAGTGACCCTGGGACAGGGGCCCACGAGCAGTACTTC	CASSDPGTGAHEQYF
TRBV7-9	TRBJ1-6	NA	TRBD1	TGTGCCAGCAGCGCCGGGACAGGGACTAATTCACCCCTCCACTTT	CASSAGTGTNSPLHF
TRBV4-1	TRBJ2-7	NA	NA	TGCGCCAGCAGCCGCGCCAGGGGGGACTCCTACGAGCAGTACTTC	CASSRARGDSYEQYF
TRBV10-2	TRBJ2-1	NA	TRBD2	TGCGCCAGTACGGCTAGCGGTTACAATGAGCAGTTCTTC	CASTASGYNEQFF
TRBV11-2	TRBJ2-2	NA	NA	TGTGCCAGCAGCCCCGGAGGGACCGGGGAGCTGTTTTTT	CASSPGGTGELFF
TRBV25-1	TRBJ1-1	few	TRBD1	TGTGCCAGCAGTGCGCTGACAGGGGGGAACACTGAAGCTTTCTTT	CASSALTGGNTEAFF
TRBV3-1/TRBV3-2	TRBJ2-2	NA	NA	TGTGCCAGCAGCCAATCGGGGGGCCCCCCCGGGGAGCTGTTTTTT	CASSQSGGPPGELFF
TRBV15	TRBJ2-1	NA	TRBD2	TGTGCCACCAGCAGAGATGGGGGGGCCTACAATGAGCAGTTCTTC	CATSRDGGAYNEQFF
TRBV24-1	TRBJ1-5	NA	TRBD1	TGTGCCACCCAGGGGGCCGATCAGCCCCAGCATTTT	CATQGADQPQHF
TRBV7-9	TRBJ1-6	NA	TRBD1	TGTGCCAGCAGCTCTTCAGGGGGCGAGTCACCCCTCCACTTT	CASSSSGGESPLHF
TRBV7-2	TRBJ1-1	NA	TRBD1	TGTGCCAGCAGCTTAGTGGGGACAGGGATGAACACTGAAGCTTTCTTT	CASSLVGTGMNTEAFF
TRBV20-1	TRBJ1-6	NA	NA	TGCAGTGCTAGTACGGGTAATTCACCCCTCCACTTT	CSASTGNSPLHF
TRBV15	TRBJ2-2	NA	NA	TGTGCCACCAGCAGAGACCCGGGTCTTAACACCGGGGAGCTGTTTTTT	CATSRDPGLNTGELFF
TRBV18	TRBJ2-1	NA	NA	TGTGCCAGCTCACCATTCGGGGATGAGCAGTTCTTC	CASSPFGDEQFF
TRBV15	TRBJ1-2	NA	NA	TGTGCCACCAGCAGAGATGCCCGGACGGAGGAGGGCTACACCTTC	CATSRDARTEEGYTF
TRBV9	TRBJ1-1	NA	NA	TGTGCCAGCAGCGTCAGGGTGAACACTGAAGCTTTCTTT	CASSVRVNTEAFF
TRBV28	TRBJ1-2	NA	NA	TGTGCCAGCAGTCAGGGTGACAGTAACTCCCTATATGGCTACACCTTC	CASSQGDSNSLYGYTF
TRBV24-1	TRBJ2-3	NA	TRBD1	TGTGCCACCAGTGATGCCTTGGGCTCCCGGACAGGGGGCACAGATACGCAGTATTTT	CATSDALGSRTGGTDTQYF
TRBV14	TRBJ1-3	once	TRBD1	TGTGCCAGCAGCTCGCGGACAGGGCGCTCTGGAAACACCATATATTTT	CASSSRTGRSGNTIYF
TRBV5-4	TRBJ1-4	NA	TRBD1	TGTGCCAGCAGCCCCGGGACAGGGGGCGGAAAACTGTTTTTT	CASSPGTGGGKLFF
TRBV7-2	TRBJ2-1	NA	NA	TGTGCCAGCAGCCCTACGGGGGACGGTTACAATGAGCAGTTCTTC	CASSPTGDGYNEQFF
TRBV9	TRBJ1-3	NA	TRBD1	TGTGCCAGCAGCGCCCAGACAGGGAAAGGAAACACCATATATTTT	CASSAQTGKGNTIYF